This TCR beta chain came from a study of cytomegalovirus exposure and HLA in healthy donors. Study-wide results and limits: While the bulk of TCR sequences proved rare, some public TCRs turned up in many donors. Later analysis identified a missense DCLRE1C variant that was linked to TCR beta V- and J-gene trimming.

This PCR relied on a set of 60 Vbeta primers and 13 Jbeta primers. Using immunoSEQ multiplex PCR, the repertoire was profiled, and TCRdb retains in-frame clones only, with some absent. The sample records roughly 100,000 clones, about 79% being singletons. On this clone: Its antigen is currently unknown.

This sequence was found in a man aged 45-65 years in good health and CMV-seronegative. Sequencing input: PBMCs.

The CDR3 loop is CASSPQPGPGGETQYF. CDR3 nucleotides: TGTGCCAGCTCACCACAACCGGGACCCGGGGGGGAGACCCAGTACTTC. This chain links TRBV18 with TRBJ2-5, with 7 bases aligning to TRBD2. Germline CDR1 and CDR2: KGHSH and LQKENI. This CDR3 comprises 16 residues. Trimming at V came to 1 base and at J to 5 bases, leaving 10 bases not matched to a gene.